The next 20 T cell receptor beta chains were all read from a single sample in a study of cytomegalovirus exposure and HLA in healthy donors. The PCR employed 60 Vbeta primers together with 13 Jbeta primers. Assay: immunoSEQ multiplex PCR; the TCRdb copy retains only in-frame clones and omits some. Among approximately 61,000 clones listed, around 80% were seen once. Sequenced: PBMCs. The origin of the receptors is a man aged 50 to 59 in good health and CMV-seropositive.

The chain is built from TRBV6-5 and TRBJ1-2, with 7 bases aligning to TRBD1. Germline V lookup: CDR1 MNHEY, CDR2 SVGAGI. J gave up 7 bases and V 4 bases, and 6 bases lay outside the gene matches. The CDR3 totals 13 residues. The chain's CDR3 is CASSSHRGSGYTF. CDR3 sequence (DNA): TGTGCCAGCAGTTCGCACAGGGGCTCTGGCTACACCTTC.

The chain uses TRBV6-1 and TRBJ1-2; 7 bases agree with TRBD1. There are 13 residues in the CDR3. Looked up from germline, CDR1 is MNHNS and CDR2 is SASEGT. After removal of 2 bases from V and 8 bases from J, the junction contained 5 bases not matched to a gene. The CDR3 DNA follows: TGTGCCAGCAGTGAATTGGACAGGCGAGGCTACACCTTC. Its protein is CASSELDRRGYTF.

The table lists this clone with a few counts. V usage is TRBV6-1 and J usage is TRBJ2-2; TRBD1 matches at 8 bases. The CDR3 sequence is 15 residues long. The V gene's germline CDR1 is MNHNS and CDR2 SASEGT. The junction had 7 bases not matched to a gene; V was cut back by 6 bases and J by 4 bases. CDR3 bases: TGTGCCAGCAGGAGTGACAGGGGAAGCACCGGGGAGCTGTTTTTT. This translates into CASRSDRGSTGELFF.

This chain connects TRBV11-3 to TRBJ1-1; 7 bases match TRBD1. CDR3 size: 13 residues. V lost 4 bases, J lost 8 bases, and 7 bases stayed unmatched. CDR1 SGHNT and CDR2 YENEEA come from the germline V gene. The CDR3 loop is CASSSRQGSEAFF. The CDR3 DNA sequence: TGTGCCAGCAGCTCAAGACAGGGCTCCGAAGCTTTCTTT.

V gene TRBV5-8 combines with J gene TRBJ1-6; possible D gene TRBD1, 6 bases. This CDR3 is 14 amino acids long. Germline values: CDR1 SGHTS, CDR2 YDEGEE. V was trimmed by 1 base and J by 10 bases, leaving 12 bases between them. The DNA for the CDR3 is TGTGCCAGCAGCTTGATACAGGGAGCCTCACCCCTCCACTTT. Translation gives CASSLIQGASPLHF.

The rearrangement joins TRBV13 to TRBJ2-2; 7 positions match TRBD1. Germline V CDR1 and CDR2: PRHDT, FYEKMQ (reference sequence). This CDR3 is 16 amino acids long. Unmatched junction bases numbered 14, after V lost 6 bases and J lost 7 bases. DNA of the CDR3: TGTGCCAGCAGAGTAGACAGGGCCTGGATGAGCGGGGAGCTGTTTTTT. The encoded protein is CASRVDRAWMSGELFF.

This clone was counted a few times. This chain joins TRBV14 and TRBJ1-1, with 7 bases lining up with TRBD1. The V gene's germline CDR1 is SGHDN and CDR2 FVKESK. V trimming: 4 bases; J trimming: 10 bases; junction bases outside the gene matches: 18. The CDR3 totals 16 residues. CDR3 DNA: TGTGCCAGCAGCCTCGCACACCGGGACAGAAAATCGGGAGCTTTCTTT. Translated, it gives CASSLAHRDRKSGAFF.

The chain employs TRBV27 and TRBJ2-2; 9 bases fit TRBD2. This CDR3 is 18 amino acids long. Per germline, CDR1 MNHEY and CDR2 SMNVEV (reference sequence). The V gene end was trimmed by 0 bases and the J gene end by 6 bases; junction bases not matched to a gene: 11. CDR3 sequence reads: CASSLSRWREGRSGELFF. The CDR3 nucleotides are TGTGCCAGCAGTTTATCCCGGTGGCGGGAGGGCCGGTCCGGGGAGCTGTTTTTT.

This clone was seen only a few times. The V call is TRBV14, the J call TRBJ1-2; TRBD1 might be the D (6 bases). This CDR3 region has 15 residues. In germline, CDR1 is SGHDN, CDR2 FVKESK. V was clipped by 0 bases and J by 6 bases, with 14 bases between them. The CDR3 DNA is TGTGCCAGCAGCCAAGATGGGGGGGCGGTTAATGGCTACACCTTC. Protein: CASSQDGGAVNGYTF.

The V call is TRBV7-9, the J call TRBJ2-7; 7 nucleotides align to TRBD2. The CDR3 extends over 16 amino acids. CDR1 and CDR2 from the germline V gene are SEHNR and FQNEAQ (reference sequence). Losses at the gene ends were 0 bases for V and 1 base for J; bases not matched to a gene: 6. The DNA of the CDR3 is TGTGCCAGCAGCTTAGCGGGAGGGCTCACTTCCTACGAGCAGTACTTC. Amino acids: CASSLAGGLTSYEQYF.

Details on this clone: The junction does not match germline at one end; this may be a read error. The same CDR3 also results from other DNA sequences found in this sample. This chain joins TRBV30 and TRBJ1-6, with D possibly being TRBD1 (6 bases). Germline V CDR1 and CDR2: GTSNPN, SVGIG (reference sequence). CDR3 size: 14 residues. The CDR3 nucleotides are TGTGCCTGGACCCTGGACAGCTATAATTCCCCCCTCCACTTT. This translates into CAWTLDSYNSPLHF.

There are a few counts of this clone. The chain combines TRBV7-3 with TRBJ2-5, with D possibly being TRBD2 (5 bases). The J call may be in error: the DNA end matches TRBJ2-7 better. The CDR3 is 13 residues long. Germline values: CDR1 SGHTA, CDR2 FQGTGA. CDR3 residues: CASSPYGGYEQYF. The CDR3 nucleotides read TGTGCCAGCAGCCCGTATGGAGGCTACGAGCAGTACTTC.

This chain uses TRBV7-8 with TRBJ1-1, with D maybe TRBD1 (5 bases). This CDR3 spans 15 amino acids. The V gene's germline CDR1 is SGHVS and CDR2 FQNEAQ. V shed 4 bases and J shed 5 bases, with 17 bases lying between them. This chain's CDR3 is CASSSGGTARTEAFF. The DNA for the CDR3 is TGTGCCAGCAGCTCGGGGGGAACGGCGCGGACTGAAGCTTTCTTT.

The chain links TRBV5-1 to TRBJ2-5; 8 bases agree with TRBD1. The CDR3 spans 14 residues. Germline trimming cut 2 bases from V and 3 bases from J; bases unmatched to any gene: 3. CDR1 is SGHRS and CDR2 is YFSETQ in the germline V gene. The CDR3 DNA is TGCGCCAGCAGCTTCTTACAGGGGGAAGAGACCCAGTACTTC. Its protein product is CASSFLQGEETQYF.

The CDR3, as DNA: TGCGCCAGCAGCTTGGACGGGGGTAGGACTGAAGCTTTCTTT. Amino acid sequence: CASSLDGGRTEAFF. This sequence joins TRBV5-1 and TRBJ1-1, with D possibly matching TRBD1 (5 bases). This CDR3 has 14 amino acids. Trimming cost V 0 bases and J 5 bases, with 11 bases left between them. The germline CDR1 and CDR2 sequences are SGHRS and YFSETQ.

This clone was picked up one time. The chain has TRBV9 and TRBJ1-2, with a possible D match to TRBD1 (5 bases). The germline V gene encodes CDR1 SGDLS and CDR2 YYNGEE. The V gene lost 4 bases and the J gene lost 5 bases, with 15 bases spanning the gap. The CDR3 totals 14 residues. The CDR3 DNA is TGTGCCAGCAGCCCACGGACGGACACTTATGGCTACACCTTC. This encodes CASSPRTDTYGYTF.

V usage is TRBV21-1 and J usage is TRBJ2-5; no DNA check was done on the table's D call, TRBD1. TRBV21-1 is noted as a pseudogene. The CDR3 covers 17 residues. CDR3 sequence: CASSKQIGTVPAGTQYF. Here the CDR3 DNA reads TGTGCCAGCAGCAAGCAGATAGGGACAGTCCCCGCCGGGACCCAGTACTTC.

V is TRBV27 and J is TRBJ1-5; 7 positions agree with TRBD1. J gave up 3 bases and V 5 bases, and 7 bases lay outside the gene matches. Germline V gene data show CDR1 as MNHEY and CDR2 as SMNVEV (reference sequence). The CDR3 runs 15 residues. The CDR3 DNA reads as TGTGCCAGCAGTAGAGACAGGGCGAACAATCAGCCCCAGCATTTT. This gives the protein CASSRDRANNQPQHF.

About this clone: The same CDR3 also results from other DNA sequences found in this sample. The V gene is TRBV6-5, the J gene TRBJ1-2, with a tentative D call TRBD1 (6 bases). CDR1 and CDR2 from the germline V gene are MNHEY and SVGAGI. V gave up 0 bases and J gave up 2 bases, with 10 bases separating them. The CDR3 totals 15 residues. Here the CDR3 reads CASSYSGQGNYGYTF. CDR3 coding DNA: TGTGCCAGCAGTTACTCTGGCCAGGGGAACTATGGCTACACCTTC.

The CDR3 sequence is CASSESRRGTGELFF. The CDR3 coding sequence is TGTGCCAGCAGTGAATCTAGGCGAGGGACCGGGGAGCTGTTTTTT. J is TRBJ2-2 and V is TRBV25-1; TRBD2 is a possible D gene (5 bases). The CDR3 is 15 residues long. CDR1 MGHDK and CDR2 SYGVNS come from the germline V gene. The V and J ends lost 1 base and 5 bases respectively, with 11 bases between them.